This T cell receptor beta chain was profiled in a study of graft-versus-host responses after intestinal transplantation. As to this clone: Antigen specificity is unknown.

TCRdb's copy holds only in-frame clones and misses some; the assay was immunoSEQ multiplex PCR. The sample lists 85,000 to 110,000 clones, more than 85% occurring once. The V end was cut by 2 bases, the J end by 3 bases, with 10 bases between. The CDR3 runs 14 residues. Per germline, CDR1 SGHVS and CDR2 FQNEAQ. The rearrangement joins TRBV7-8 to TRBJ1-2; perhaps TRBD1 as D (6 bases). Sequencing was performed on unstimulated CD8+ T cells sorted from spleen or lymph node cells, taken before intestinal transplant. The source is a human donor who received an intestinal transplant. The CDR3: CASSLNDRHYGYTF. The CDR3 nucleotides are TGTGCCAGCAGCTTAAATGACAGGCACTATGGCTACACCTTC. The whole variable domain, remainder taken from reference TRBV7-8 and TRBJ1-2, is GAGVSQSPRYKVAKRGQDVALRCDPISGHVSLFWYQQALGQGPEFLTYFQNEAQLDKSGLPSDRFFAERPEGSVSTLKIQRTQQEDSAVYLCASSLNDRHYGYTFGSGTRLTVV.